Listed below are T cell receptor beta chains from one sample, sequenced in a study of long-term antiretroviral therapy in people with HIV. Using immunoSEQ multiplex PCR, the repertoire was profiled, and TCRdb retains in-frame clones only, with some absent. In the table there are around 32,000 clones, 95% to 98% of which are singletons. Here the sequenced sample was unsorted PBMCs, taken 7.6 years after starting antiretroviral therapy. These receptor sequences come from a man aged 25-40 years with HIV. Both conserved end residues are part of each CDR3. A D gene is named only where the DNA matches it firmly. Not all rows give a size; the values are once, few, many and, for expanded clones, a class.

j_call clone_size d_call v_call cdr3_aa cdr3_nt
TRBJ1-6 once NA TRBV4-3 CASSQAEGWGQHSPLHF TGCGCCAGCAGCCAAGCTGAGGGATGGGGTCAGCATTCACCCCTCCACTTT
TRBJ2-1 NA NA TRBV6-5 CASSRALLAPNEQFF TGTGCCAGCAGTCGGGCCCTACTGGCACCCAATGAGCAGTTCTTC
TRBJ2-5 NA NA TRBV9 CASSVDPGTTQETQYF TGTGCCAGCAGCGTAGATCCGGGGACAACACAAGAGACCCAGTACTTC
TRBJ1-2 NA TRBD1 TRBV7-2 CASRPPNRDRAHGYTF TGTGCCAGCAGACCCCCCAACCGGGACAGGGCTCACGGCTACACCTTC
TRBJ2-1 once NA TRBV6-5 CASSRPKRPDEQFF TGTGCCAGCAGCCGCCCAAAAAGGCCCGATGAGCAGTTCTTC
TRBJ2-3 NA NA TRBV6-5 CASSYSTDTDTQYF TGTGCCAGCAGTTACTCGACAGACACAGATACGCAGTATTTT
TRBJ1-6 NA NA TRBV14 CASSQDRPGTGRALHF TGTGCCAGCAGCCAAGATAGGCCAGGGACCGGTCGGGCCCTCCACTTT
TRBJ1-2 NA NA TRBV13 CASSQTGAYGYTF TGTGCCAGCAGCCAGACAGGCGCCTATGGCTACACCTTC
TRBJ1-2 NA TRBD1 TRBV9 CASSRDRGLDYGYTF TGTGCCAGCAGCCGGGACAGGGGGCTAGACTATGGCTACACCTTC
TRBJ1-5 NA NA TRBV30 CAWSVRTSDSNQPQHF TGTGCCTGGAGTGTACGGACAAGCGATAGCAATCAGCCCCAGCATTTT
TRBJ2-7 NA TRBD1 TRBV4-1 CASSEDRGPHEQYF TGCGCCAGCAGCGAGGACAGGGGGCCCCACGAGCAGTACTTC
TRBJ2-1 NA NA TRBV4-1 CASSHQFGGAPNNEQFF TGCGCCAGCAGCCACCAATTTGGGGGGGCGCCTAACAATGAGCAGTTCTTC
TRBJ2-7 NA NA TRBV7-3 CASSSPFSYEQYF TGTGCCAGCAGCTCTCCCTTCTCCTACGAGCAGTACTTC
TRBJ1-5 NA NA TRBV7-2 CASSLAGYSNQPQHF TGTGCCAGCAGCTTAGCTGGATATAGCAATCAGCCCCAGCATTTT
TRBJ1-5 NA NA TRBV29-1 CSVDQGPNQPQHF TGCAGCGTTGATCAGGGGCCCAATCAGCCCCAGCATTTT
TRBJ1-4 NA NA TRBV7-8 CASSAEARLYSYEKLFF TGTGCCAGCAGCGCGGAAGCTAGGCTCTACTCATATGAAAAACTGTTTTTT
TRBJ1-2 NA TRBD1 TRBV29-1 CSVEELDRVNYGYTF TGCAGCGTTGAAGAACTTGACAGGGTTAACTATGGCTACACCTTC